Below, 7 T cell receptor beta chains from the same sample are listed, as sequenced in a study of CD8 T cells in Susac syndrome. RNA totalling about 0.5 to 1 ug underwent reverse transcription with random hexamers. TCRdb ran MiXCR on the immunoSEQ multiplex PCR reads and lists one entry per CDR3 protein. The table has around 180,000 distinct CDR3 sequences, approximately 94% seen once. Sequencing was carried out using CD4+ T cells from PBMCs. Receptors originate from a human donor with multiple sclerosis.

The chain combines TRBV30 with TRBJ1-1, with TRBD1 matching 7 bases. The CDR3 loop spans 13 amino acids. The V gene's germline CDR1 is GTSNPN and CDR2 SVGIG (reference sequence). V was pared by 7 bases and J by 2 bases, with 7 bases of the junction left unmatched. The CDR3 is CASSTGPNTEAFF. Written as DNA, the CDR3 is TGTGCCTCGTCGACAGGGCCCAACACTGAAGCTTTCTTT.

The CDR3 DNA is TGTGCCAGCAGCTTCTCGCCGGGACTACAGTACGAGCAGTACTTC. This gives the protein CASSFSPGLQYEQYF. This rearrangement joins TRBV4-2 to TRBJ2-7; 7 bases agree with TRBD2. The CDR3 spans 15 residues. J gave up 4 bases and V 5 bases, and 11 bases lay outside the gene matches. Germline CDR1 LGHNA, CDR2 YNFKEQ.

V is TRBV20-1 and J is TRBJ2-1; D uncertain. Looked up from germline, CDR1 is DFQATT and CDR2 is SNEGSKA (reference sequence). The CDR3 spans 14 residues. Trimming stripped 0 bases from V and 10 bases from J, with 16 bases between. The CDR3 sequence is CSARDSRLGFEQFF. CDR3 coding DNA: TGCAGTGCTAGAGACAGTAGGCTAGGGTTCGAGCAGTTCTTC.

The genes are TRBV25-1 and TRBJ1-2; 7 bases fit TRBD1. The V gene end was trimmed by 4 bases and the J gene end by 8 bases; junction bases not matched to a gene: 4. This CDR3 region has 12 residues. CDR1 MGHDK and CDR2 SYGVNS come from the germline V gene. DNA for the CDR3: TGTGCCAGCAGTGGAGACAGGGCCGGCTACACCTTC. It translates to CASSGDRAGYTF.

The V gene is TRBV20-1, the J gene TRBJ2-7, with 9 bases that match TRBD2. The ends lost 6 bases at V and 3 bases at J; junction bases unmatched: 9. Germline V gene sequence: CDR1 DFQATT, CDR2 SNEGSKA (reference sequence). The CDR3 length is 14 residues. The CDR3 bases are TGCAGTGCCCAGCGGGGGGTTTCCAACTACGAGCAGTACTTC. It specifies CSAQRGVSNYEQYF.

This rearrangement joins TRBV15 to TRBJ1-6; 7 bases map to TRBD1. The V gene end was trimmed by 0 bases and the J gene end by 10 bases; junction bases not matched to a gene: 6. Germline V gives CDR1 LNHNV, CDR2 YYDKDF (reference sequence). The CDR3 is 15 amino acids. The CDR3, as DNA: TGTGCCACCAGCAGAGAACAGGGGAGTTGGTCACCCCTCCACTTT. Its translation: CATSREQGSWSPLHF.

This clonotype was observed once. This sequence joins TRBV3-1 and TRBJ2-1, with no clear D. Germline lookup yields CDR1 LGHDT and CDR2 YNNKEL (reference sequence). Deletions cut 1 base from V and 12 bases from J, with 10 bases between. The CDR3 is 12 amino acids. The DNA of the CDR3 is TGTGCCAGCAGCCAAGTGAAGGGCGGGCAGTTCTTC. Amino acid sequence: CASSQVKGGQFF.